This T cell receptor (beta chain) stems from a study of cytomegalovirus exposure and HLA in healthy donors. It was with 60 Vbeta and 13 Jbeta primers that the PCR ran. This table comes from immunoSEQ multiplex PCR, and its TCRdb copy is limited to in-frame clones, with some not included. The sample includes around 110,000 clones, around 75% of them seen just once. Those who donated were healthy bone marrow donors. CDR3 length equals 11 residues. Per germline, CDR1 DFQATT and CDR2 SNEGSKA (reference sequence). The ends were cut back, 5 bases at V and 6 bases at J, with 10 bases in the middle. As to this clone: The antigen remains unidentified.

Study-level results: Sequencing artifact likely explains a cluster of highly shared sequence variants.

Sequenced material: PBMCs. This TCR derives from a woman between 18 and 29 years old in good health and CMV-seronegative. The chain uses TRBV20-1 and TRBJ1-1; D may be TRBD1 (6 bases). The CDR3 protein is CSAGGQSEAFF. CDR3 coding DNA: TGCAGTGCTGGTGGACAGTCTGAAGCTTTCTTT.